This T cell receptor beta chain was captured by sequencing in a study of T cell repertoires in cytomegalovirus infection (dated by TCRdb to between 2018 and 2021). Regarding the complete study: Donor HLA type was relevant to the analysis, as public TCR beta signatures indicated carriage of CMV infection together with the matching HLA type. The study at large found these results: In both this cohort and an independent cohort of 352 donors, the cumulative frequency of public TCR beta family members distinguished carriers of CMV infection plus the relevant HLA type. In the ex vivo response, HLA-C-restricted CMV-specific TCR beta clonotypes were dominant, and in two of eight donors the single most frequent clonotype came from this HLA-C-restricted group.

V is shortened by 1 base, J by 2 bases, and the region joining them spans 15 bases. The CDR3 holds 16 amino acids from the cysteine to the phenylalanine. Only the CDR3 portion is preserved as DNA: 48 bases, with reading frame beginning at the first base. According to the germline V gene (reference sequence), CDR1 reads DFQATT and CDR2 reads SNEGSKA. On this clonotype: What this receptor recognizes is not known. Base-call qualities are not available, and no considerably larger clone is one nucleotide away.

Instrument used: Illumina HiSeq 1500. In-frame beta chains were kept once TCRdb had trimmed the public reads at Q25 with fastp and called clones with MiXCR. Each entry merges the rows of one CDR3 protein and shows their most common DNA and genes. This sample is represented by more than 400,000 distinct CDR3 sequences; more than 20% of them were singletons. Less than 15% of the sample is taken by the ten largest. The sequencing input was PBMCs. The chain joins TRBV20-1 to TRBJ2-1; perhaps TRBD2 is the D gene, with 6 bases matching. This TCR was sampled from a human donor in good health (CMV status not recorded). Some clones in this sample may be carry-over from other donors' samples. The CDR3 region reads CSARVLPGEAYNEQFF. The base sequence is TGCAGTGCTAGAGTCCTTCCGGGAGAGGCCTACAATGAGCAGTTCTTC.